This TCR beta chain came from a study of shared clonotypes between healthy human individuals. Trimming removed 6 bases from V and 2 bases from J, with 8 bases in between. The CDR3 runs 12 residues. Looked up from germline, CDR1 is MNHEY and CDR2 is SMNVEV (reference sequence). Samples underwent the assay at deep level. TCRdb's table, derived via immunoSEQ multiplex PCR, lists solely in-frame clones and lacks some. The sample includes 800,000 to 950,000 clones, around 96% of them seen just once. In the naive CD8 group, cells lacked CD45RO and were positively selected for CCR7, so terminally differentiated effector memory CD45RA+ cells were left out. In this sample, this clone turned up once.

The rearrangement joins TRBV27 to TRBJ2-7; no clear D gene. Sequencing was done on a sample of naive CD8+ T cells sorted from blood. The TCR sequence derives from a young man in good health. The CDR3 is CASRTSTYEQYF. The CDR3 region has the DNA TGTGCCAGCAGGACGTCCACCTACGAGCAGTACTTC.